This TCR beta chain was captured in a study of T-cell reconstitution after alpha-beta-depleted transplantation in children. V shed 7 bases and J shed 5 bases, with 11 bases lying between them. Germline V lookup: CDR1 SQVTM, CDR2 ANQGSEA. CDR3 length: 11 residues. As it was prepared, the TCRbeta library received unique molecular identifiers. TCRdb passed the PCR reads through MiXCR, listing each CDR3 protein once. The sample contains about 160,000 distinct CDR3 sequences, 8.5% to 14% of which appear only once. V is TRBV29-1 and J is TRBJ1-1, with a weak D call TRBD1 (5 bases). This TCR derives from a boy younger than 10 with acute myeloid leukemia, due to receive a stem cell transplant. The sequencing used PBMCs, collected before TCRalphabeta/CD19-depleted stem cell transplant. CDR3 sequence: CSDLKGTEAFF. Here the CDR3 DNA reads TGCAGCGATTTAAAGGGGACTGAAGCTTTCTTT.